One and the same sample provided the 15 T cell receptor beta chains below, sequenced in a study of shared clonotypes between healthy human individuals. Repertoires were generated with immunoSEQ multiplex PCR, while TCRdb's copy carries only in-frame clones and drops some. The sample shows approximately 2.5 million clones, approximately 90% of them seen only once. The sequenced sample consisted of naive CD4+ T cells sorted from blood. Subset: CD45RA+ positively selected. These receptors were obtained from a man aged 18 to 35 in good health.

The V call is TRBV6-6, the J call TRBJ2-1; possibly TRBD1 or TRBD2 for D (5 bases each). The CDR3 contains 16 residues. Germline values: CDR1 MNHNY, CDR2 SVGAGI (reference sequence). Deletions cut 2 bases from V and 3 bases from J, with 14 bases between. The chain's CDR3 is CASSYRDAANYNEQFF. CDR3 in DNA: TGTGCCAGCAGTTACCGGGACGCGGCGAACTACAATGAGCAGTTCTTC.

This chain uses TRBV5-6 with TRBJ2-4; 8 bases map to TRBD2. Germline loops: CDR1 SGHDT, CDR2 YYEEEE. V trimming: 0 bases; J trimming: 9 bases; junction bases outside the gene matches: 11. The CDR3 totals 16 residues. The CDR3 loop reads CASSLVSGTLRGIQYF. The CDR3 DNA reads TGTGCCAGCAGCTTGGTTAGCGGGACACTCCGGGGCATTCAGTACTTC.

The chain couples TRBV29-1 to TRBJ2-5, with D tentatively TRBD2 (5 bases). With the DNA end fitting TRBJ2-7 better, the J assignment may be wrong. There are 11 residues in the CDR3. Germline CDR1 is SQVTM and CDR2 is ANQGSEA. Here the CDR3 DNA reads TGCAGCGTTGGGACTTCCTACGAGCAGTACTTC. This codes for CSVGTSYEQYF.

The CDR3 loop reads CASSFDEGNTEAFF. The CDR3 DNA sequence: TGCGCCAGCAGCTTCGATGAGGGGAACACTGAAGCTTTCTTT. The chain joins TRBV5-1 to TRBJ1-1; the D is unclear. Trimming shortened V by 2 bases and J by 1 base, and 9 bases separated the two germline ends. Per germline, CDR1 SGHRS and CDR2 YFSETQ. The CDR3 consists of 14 residues.

Concerning this clone itself: At one end, the junction sequence differs from germline, possibly due to a read error. V is TRBV28 and J is TRBJ2-1; tentatively, D is TRBD1 (5 bases). There are 15 residues in the CDR3. Looked up from germline, CDR1 is MDHEN and CDR2 is SYDVKM. CDR3 amino acids: CASSYPGISYNERFF. In nucleotides, the CDR3 is TGTGCCAGCAGTTATCCAGGGATTTCCTACAATGAGCGGTTCTTC.

V gene TRBV7-6 combines with J gene TRBJ2-1, with 11 bases identical to TRBD2. The CDR3 sequence is 13 residues long. From germline, CDR1 is SGHVS and CDR2 FNYEAQ. V shed 3 bases, J shed 12 bases, and the junction held 4 bases outside the gene matches. For the CDR3, the DNA is TGTGCCAGCAGCTTGGCCGGACTAGCGGGGCAGTTCTTC. Translating it yields CASSLAGLAGQFF.

J is TRBJ2-5 and V is TRBV15, with D perhaps matching TRBD1 (6 bases). The CDR3 sequence is 13 residues long. Trimming took off 9 bases at V and 4 bases at J, with 15 bases between the two ends. CDR1 is LNHNV, CDR2 YYDKDF, per germline (reference sequence). CDR3: CATGSGRGETQYF. CDR3 DNA: TGTGCCACAGGATCCGGCAGGGGAGAGACCCAGTACTTC.

V and J are TRBV19 and TRBJ1-5; 9 bases agree with TRBD1. V lost 5 bases, J lost 10 bases, and 18 bases stayed unmatched. The CDR3 is 17 amino acids. CDR1 is LNHDA, CDR2 SQIVND, per germline (reference sequence). The CDR3 sequence is CASSSQQGATRISPQHF. The DNA for the CDR3 is TGTGCCAGTAGTTCGCAACAGGGGGCGACAAGAATCAGCCCCCAGCATTTT.

On this clone itself: Other DNA sequences in this sample translate to the same CDR3. The chain couples TRBV29-1 to TRBJ2-3, with 9 bases aligning to TRBD1. V was pared by 7 bases and J by 0 bases, with 5 bases of the junction left unmatched. Germline CDR1 reads SQVTM; CDR2 reads ANQGSEA. CDR3 size: 14 residues. The CDR3 protein is CSGTGTGSTDTQYF. The DNA of the CDR3 is TGCAGCGGTACCGGGACAGGGAGCACAGATACGCAGTATTTT.

The chain employs TRBV5-1 and TRBJ1-1; 12 bases align to TRBD1. V was clipped by 4 bases and J by 4 bases; unmatched bases: 8. Germline V gene sequence: CDR1 SGHRS, CDR2 YFSETQ. There are 16 residues in the CDR3. The CDR3 loop is CASSPGTGGRRTEAFF. Here the CDR3 DNA reads TGCGCCAGCAGCCCGGGGACAGGGGGCAGGCGCACTGAAGCTTTCTTT.

The count of this clone is one. In nucleotides, the CDR3 is TGCGCCAGCAGCCGGAACCTAATGAACACTGAAGCTTTCTTT. Translation: CASSRNLMNTEAFF. The V and J genes are TRBV4-1 and TRBJ1-1; D not certain. V was cut by 4 bases and J by 0 bases, with 9 bases left in between. Germline CDR1 is MGHRA and CDR2 is YSYEKL. The CDR3 consists of 14 residues.

The rearrangement joins TRBV4-3 to TRBJ1-5; no reliable D call. This CDR3 is built from 13 residues. V was trimmed by 0 bases and J by 8 bases, leaving 8 bases between them. Germline lookup yields CDR1 LGHNA and CDR2 YSLEER. The CDR3 DNA reads as TGCGCCAGCAGCCAAGATCTAAAGGAGCCCCAGCATTTT. It is translated as CASSQDLKEPQHF.

This chain uses TRBV6-1 with TRBJ2-7; D is unresolved. This CDR3 has 13 residues. The germline V gene encodes CDR1 MNHNS and CDR2 SASEGT. V lost 7 bases, J lost 5 bases, and 15 bases lay in between. CDR3 amino acids: CASNLDPVDEQYF. CDR3 coding DNA: TGTGCCAGCAACCTCGACCCGGTAGACGAGCAGTACTTC.

The chain recombines TRBV28 with TRBJ2-7; 11 bases line up with TRBD1. Germline V gene sequence: CDR1 MDHEN, CDR2 SYDVKM. This CDR3 spans 16 amino acids. The trim removed 5 bases at V and 0 bases at J, leaving 6 bases unmatched. This CDR3 is CASSPLGTGGSYEQYF. The CDR3 DNA follows: TGTGCCAGCAGTCCCCTCGGGACAGGGGGCTCCTACGAGCAGTACTTC.

The V gene is TRBV28, the J gene TRBJ2-7; 9 bases are a match to TRBD2. The CDR3 is made up of 16 amino acids. CDR1 is MDHEN, CDR2 SYDVKM, per germline. Trimming cost V 5 bases and J 7 bases; bases outside gene matches: 15. Here the CDR3 DNA reads TGTGCCAGCAGTCGCGGGAGGGGGCTACTATGGAGGGAGCAGTACTTC. As protein: CASSRGRGLLWREQYF. The full variable domain, in which reference TRBV28 and TRBJ2-7 provide the parts outside the CDR3, is DVKVTQSSRYLVKRTGEKVFLECVQDMDHENMFWYRQDPGLGLRLIYFSYDVKMKEKGDIPEGYSVSREKKERFSLILESASTNQTSMYLCASSRGRGLLWREQYFGPGTRLTVT.